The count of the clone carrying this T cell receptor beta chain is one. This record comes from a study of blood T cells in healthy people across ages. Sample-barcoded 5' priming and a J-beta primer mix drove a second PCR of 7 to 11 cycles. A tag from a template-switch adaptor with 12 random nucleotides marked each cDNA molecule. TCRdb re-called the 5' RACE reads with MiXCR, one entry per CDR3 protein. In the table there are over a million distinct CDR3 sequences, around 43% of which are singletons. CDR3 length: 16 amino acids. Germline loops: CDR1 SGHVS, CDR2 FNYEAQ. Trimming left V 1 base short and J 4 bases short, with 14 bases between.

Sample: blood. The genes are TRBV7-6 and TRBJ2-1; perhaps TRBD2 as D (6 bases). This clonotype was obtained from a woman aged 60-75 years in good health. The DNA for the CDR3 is TGTGCCAGCAGCTTAGGGAGCCTAGCGACATACAATGAGCAGTTCTTC. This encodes CASSLGSLATYNEQFF.